This T cell receptor (beta chain) was identified during a study of OX40 agonist ivuxolimab in advanced cancers. Study-wide context: Dosing consisted of intravenous ivuxolimab at 0.01 to 10 mg/kg every 2 weeks.

Data came from immunoSEQ multiplex PCR; TCRdb stores just in-frame clones and leaves some out. The sample contains around 70,000 clones, around 84% of which appear only once. The J segment lost 6 bases and the V segment lost 2 bases, leaving 0 bases of the junction unmatched. The CDR3 sequence is 13 residues long. The V gene's germline CDR1 is KGHSH and CDR2 LQKENI. Source: CD4+ or CD8+ T cells sorted from blood, taken in a trial of the OX40 agonist ivuxolimab. The V and J genes are TRBV18 and TRBJ2-2; 7 nucleotides agree with TRBD2. The receptor comes from an adult with an advanced solid tumor such as melanoma, head and neck, liver or kidney cancer. CDR3 residues: CASSPAGAGELFF. The DNA for the CDR3 is TGTGCCAGCTCACCAGCGGGAGCCGGGGAGCTGTTTTTT.